Each of the 10 T cell receptor beta chains below was sequenced from the same sample in a study of regulatory T cells in long-lasting Graves disease (dated by TCRdb to about 2021). The library came from multiplex PCR. Reads for this sample came from an Illumina HiSeq 4000. CDR3 regions were amplified by Arm-PCR with iRepertoire HTBI primers to construct TCR beta libraries. TCRdb trimmed the raw reads at Q25, called clones with MiXCR and kept productive beta chains. Here each entry gathers all rows of one CDR3 protein and keeps the most common genes and DNA. The sample has approximately 480,000 distinct CDR3 sequences on record, 15% to 20% of them singletons. Roughly an eighth of the sample is taken by the ten largest. Per the publication, the time point label means: newly diagnosed GD, antithyroid drugs for less than 3 months. RNA was extracted from PBMCs in TRIzol for both TCR sequencing and RNA sequencing.

This sample also belongs to another study, concerning T cells in Graves' hyperthyroidism and ophthalmopathy.

Sequenced material: peripheral blood mononuclear cells (PBMCs), taken at new diagnosis, from a patient treated with antithyroid drugs. All receptors derive from a man in his forties with Graves disease. Donor details come from another sample of the same person, matched by shared clones.

Only a few counts were recorded for this clonotype. The gene calls are TRBV29-1 and TRBJ2-1; 12 bases agree with TRBD2. V was clipped by 1 base and J by 2 bases; unmatched bases: 9. This CDR3 contains 18 residues. Germline V gene lookup returns CDR1 SQVTM and CDR2 ANQGSEA. DNA for the CDR3: TGCAGCGTTGAAGTTCTAGCGGGAGGGCCAGAAACCTACAATGAGCAGTTCTTC. It is translated as CSVEVLAGGPETYNEQFF.

This clonotype occurred a few times. V usage is TRBV7-6 and J usage is TRBJ2-5, with D possibly TRBD2 on 5 matching bases. V was clipped by 1 base and J by 7 bases, with 19 bases between them. Germline loops: CDR1 SGHVS, CDR2 FNYEAQ. The CDR3 spans 16 residues. The CDR3 DNA reads TGTGCCAGCAGCTTAGGTACCCCTACCGCGGGCGGGACCCAGTACTTC. Translated: CASSLGTPTAGGTQYF.

This clonotype came up a few times. The chain couples TRBV6-2 or TRBV6-3 to TRBJ2-1; weak D call: TRBD1 (6 bases). The germline V gene has CDR1 MNHEY and CDR2 SVGEGT. With 0 bases removed from V and 10 bases from J, the gap between germline ends came to 7 bases. The length of the CDR3 is 12 residues. The CDR3, as DNA: TGTGCCAGCAGTTACTCGACAGGAGAGCAGTTCTTC. This codes for CASSYSTGEQFF.

This clonotype was picked up a small number of times. This chain's CDR3 is CASSVTGSGEQYF. The CDR3 DNA reads as TGTGCCAGCAGCGTAACAGGGTCAGGCGAGCAGTACTTC. The chain is built from TRBV9 and TRBJ2-7; the D gene is possibly TRBD1 (6 bases). The CDR3 extends over 13 amino acids. The germline V and J ends were trimmed by 1 base and 6 bases, with 11 bases remaining between them. Germline V CDR1 and CDR2: SGDLS, YYNGEE.

Of note for this clonotype: A much larger clone differs by one base, so this may be a read error. The chain carries TRBV6-9 and TRBJ2-7; 8 nucleotides line up with TRBD2. Per germline, CDR1 MNHGY and CDR2 SVAAGI. The CDR3 is made up of 14 amino acids. The CDR3 loop is CANSSQTSAYEQYF. The CDR3 DNA follows: TGTGCCAACAGTTCCCAGACTAGCGCATACGAGCAGTACTTC.

V gene TRBV5-5 combines with J gene TRBJ2-1; D not certain. Germline V gene sequence: CDR1 SGHKS, CDR2 YYEKEE (reference sequence). The CDR3 runs to 17 residues. Trimming shortened V by 1 base and J by 9 bases, and 23 bases separated the two germline ends. CDR3 sequence reads: CASSLKPPGNQAPEQFF. Here the CDR3 DNA reads TGTGCCAGCAGCTTGAAACCCCCGGGCAACCAGGCCCCTGAGCAGTTCTTC. Supplemented by reference TRBV5-5 and TRBJ2-1, the full variable domain reads DAGVTQSPTHLIKTRGQQVTLRCSPISGHKSVSWYQQVLGQGPQFIFQYYEKEERGRGNFPDRFSARQFPNYSSELNVNALLLGDSALYLCASSLKPPGNQAPEQFFGPGTRLTVL.

This clonotype was counted a few times. The chain carries TRBV7-8 and TRBJ2-7; 8 bases align to TRBD1. The CDR3 has 15 amino acids. Germline CDR1 SGHVS, CDR2 FQNEAQ. V was pared by 6 bases and J by 6 bases, with 13 bases of the junction left unmatched. The CDR3 region is CASRPDRGVMGEQYF. CDR3 nucleotide sequence: TGTGCCAGCAGACCCGACAGGGGAGTCATGGGCGAGCAGTACTTC.

This sequence joins TRBV19 and TRBJ2-5; possibly TRBD1 or TRBD2 for D (5 bases each). CDR1 and CDR2 from the germline V gene are LNHDA and SQIVND (reference sequence). The CDR3 totals 14 residues. Trimming left V 8 bases short and J 4 bases short, with 17 bases between. This CDR3 reads CASSPTGTGETQYF. CDR3 nucleotide sequence: TGTGCCAGTTCCCCGACGGGGACCGGAGAGACCCAGTACTTC. Combining the CDR3 with reference TRBV19 and TRBJ2-5 gives the whole variable domain DGGITQSPKYLFRKEGQNVTLSCEQNLNHDAMYWYRQDPGQGLRLIYYSQIVNDFQKGDIAEGYSVSREKKESFPLTVTSAQKNPTAFYLCASSPTGTGETQYFGPGTRLLVL.

This clonotype was seen a few times. The chain links TRBV11-2 to TRBJ1-4; the match to TRBD1 covers 7 bases. In germline, CDR1 is SGHAT, CDR2 FQNNGV. The CDR3 is 16 residues long. Germline trimming cut 4 bases from V and 7 bases from J; bases unmatched to any gene: 12. CDR3 sequence: CASSYTTGARSEKLFF. The DNA of the CDR3 is TGTGCCAGCAGCTATACTACAGGGGCGCGGTCTGAAAAACTGTTTTTT.

This clonotype was counted many times. V is TRBV7-8 and J is TRBJ2-5; weak D call: TRBD2 (6 bases). There are 14 residues in the CDR3. The V gene's germline CDR1 is SGHVS and CDR2 FQNEAQ. The V gene lost 5 bases and the J gene lost 2 bases, with 12 bases spanning the gap. DNA for the CDR3: TGTGCCAGCAGCCCCTGGAGGGGACAAGAGACCCAGTACTTC. It encodes CASSPWRGQETQYF.